This T cell receptor beta chain was recovered during a study of control samples from healthy donors and cancer patients. The CDR3 is 15 amino acids. Germline CDR1 and CDR2: LNHDA and SQIVND (reference sequence). The V segment lost 5 bases and the J segment 7 bases; nucleotides outside the gene matches: 5. The repertoire was sequenced with immunoSEQ multiplex PCR; TCRdb's copy has only in-frame clones and lacks some. The data hold about 49,000 clones, with 80% to 90% observed a single time. V usage is TRBV19 and J usage is TRBJ2-1; TRBD2 matches 13 bases. The TCR comes from a woman in her forties or fifties with lung cancer. Sequenced material: PBMCs. CDR3: CASSLRTSGGNEQFF. The CDR3 DNA reads as TGTGCCAGTAGTCTTCGGACTAGCGGGGGTAATGAGCAGTTCTTC.